The next 29 T cell receptor beta chains were all read from a single sample in a study of T cells in Graves' hyperthyroidism and ophthalmopathy. RNA transcripts yielded amplified TCR beta CDR3 regions. With the HTBI primer set, the TCR CDR3 went through a first round of RT-PCR. One entry per CDR3 protein, called by TCRdb with MiXCR from the multiplex PCR reads. The data show 550,000 to 600,000 distinct CDR3 sequences, with 16% seen just once and 18% held by the top ten. What was sequenced was blood. The receptor source for this set is a woman aged 18 to 35 with Graves' hyperthyroidism.

This clonotype turned up a few times. Here the CDR3 reads CASSQAPPLPTEAFF. DNA of the CDR3: TGTGCCAGCAGCCAAGCTCCACCGCTTCCCACTGAAGCTTTCTTT. The chain links TRBV14 to TRBJ1-1; D remains ambiguous. V was clipped by 1 base and J by 4 bases, with 13 bases between them. This CDR3 has 15 amino acids. Germline-derived CDR1 and CDR2 are SGHDN and FVKESK.

The chain uses TRBV6-1 and TRBJ2-5; 9 bases align to TRBD2. CDR1 and CDR2 from the germline V gene are MNHNS and SASEGT. The CDR3 is 15 residues long. Germline trimming cut 2 bases from V and 2 bases from J; bases unmatched to any gene: 3. The CDR3 bases are TGTGCCAGCAGTGAACTAGCGGGGTTTCAAGAGACCCAGTACTTC. Residues: CASSELAGFQETQYF.

V is TRBV10-3 and J is TRBJ2-7; weak D call: TRBD1 (6 bases). V lost 10 bases to trimming and J lost 4 bases, with 17 bases between them. The CDR3 runs to 13 residues. Germline CDR1 is ENHRY and CDR2 is SYGVKD. The CDR3 is CATAIMDSYEQYF. Written as DNA, the CDR3 is TGTGCCACCGCAATAATGGACAGTTACGAGCAGTACTTC.

This clonotype occurred many times. The chain uses TRBV12-3 or TRBV12-4 and TRBJ1-3; 8 bases line up with TRBD1. This CDR3 comprises 14 residues. V was clipped by 5 bases and J by 10 bases; unmatched bases: 10. Here the CDR3 DNA reads TGTGCCAGCAGTCCAGGGACAGGCGCCGCAACCATATATTTT. This translates into CASSPGTGAATIYF.

A remark on this clonotype: Possible read error: a much larger clone is one base away. This chain joins TRBV6-1 and TRBJ2-3; 10 bases align to TRBD2. This CDR3 comprises 15 residues. Unmatched junction bases numbered 6, after V lost 5 bases and J lost 4 bases. Germline V CDR1 and CDR2: MNHNS, SASEGT. The CDR3 here is CASSTVAGGSDTQYF. The DNA for the CDR3 is TGTGCCAGCAGTACCGTAGCGGGGGGTTCAGATACGCAGTATTTT.

V is TRBV25-1 and J is TRBJ1-3, with TRBD1 as a possible D gene (6 bases). This CDR3 has 15 residues. V lost 4 bases, J lost 2 bases, and 12 bases lay in between. Germline loops: CDR1 MGHDK, CDR2 SYGVNS. CDR3 amino acids: CASSARGEAGNTIYF. In DNA form, the CDR3 reads TGTGCCAGCAGTGCCAGGGGAGAGGCTGGAAACACCATATATTTT.

This rearrangement joins TRBV19 to TRBJ2-7, with D hard to call. The germline V and J ends were trimmed by 7 bases and 3 bases, with 10 bases remaining between them. Per the germline V gene, CDR1 is LNHDA and CDR2 is SQIVND (reference sequence). CDR3 length: 12 residues. The CDR3 DNA follows: TGTGCCAGTACAAACTCCGGCTACGAGCAGTACTTC. Its protein product is CASTNSGYEQYF.

This clonotype was counted many times. V and J are TRBV30 and TRBJ2-7; D remains ambiguous. Germline V gene sequence: CDR1 GTSNPN, CDR2 SVGIG (reference sequence). Between the trimmed V and J ends, which lost 0 bases and 1 base, there was a span of 10 bases. The CDR3 is 14 amino acids. The CDR3 nucleotides are TGTGCCTGGAGTGTACTGGTAGGATCCTACGAGCAGTACTTC. This translates into CAWSVLVGSYEQYF. The variable domain in full, with the rest retrieved from reference TRBV30 and TRBJ2-7, is SQTIHQWPATLVQPVGSPLSLECTVEGTSNPNLYWYRQAAGRGLQLLFYSVGIGQISSEVPQNLSASRPQDRQFILSSKKLLLSDSGFYLCAWSVLVGSYEQYFGPGTRLTVT.

This clonotype has a count of ten or more. The genes are TRBV2 and TRBJ1-5, with 10 bases fitting TRBD1. The J segment lost 4 bases and the V segment lost 6 bases, leaving 3 bases of the junction unmatched. The CDR3 is made up of 14 amino acids. CDR1 SNHLY and CDR2 FYNNEI come from the germline V gene. The CDR3 is CASRPGQGNQPQHF. In nucleotides, the CDR3 is TGTGCCAGCAGGCCGGGACAGGGGAATCAGCCCCAGCATTTT.

Ten or more counts support this clonotype. V is TRBV27 and J is TRBJ2-7, with 11 bases matching TRBD2. V lost 3 bases and J lost 6; bases outside the gene matches: 10. CDR3 length equals 16 residues. Germline CDR1 and CDR2: MNHEY and SMNVEV (reference sequence). The CDR3 protein is CASSLLLAGVLGEQYF. The CDR3 DNA reads TGTGCCAGCAGTTTGTTACTAGCGGGGGTTCTTGGCGAGCAGTACTTC.

This clonotype appeared many times. The V gene is TRBV2, the J gene TRBJ2-3; 7 bases align to TRBD2. Germline CDR1 reads SNHLY; CDR2 reads FYNNEI. This CDR3 has 17 amino acids. Trimming at V came to 11 bases and at J to 2 bases, leaving 19 bases not matched to a gene. The CDR3 reads CARQSRSAGSNTDTQYF. CDR3 nucleotide sequence: TGTGCCCGACAAAGTAGGTCAGCGGGGTCCAACACAGATACGCAGTATTTT.

V is TRBV3-1 and J is TRBJ1-2, with TRBD1 as a possible D gene (6 bases). The CDR3 spans 12 residues. V was clipped by 4 bases and J by 6 bases, with 9 bases between them. Per the germline V gene, CDR1 is LGHDT and CDR2 is YNNKEL (reference sequence). The CDR3 DNA reads as TGTGCCAGCAGCCTTTACAGGGATGGCTACACCTTC. As protein: CASSLYRDGYTF. Full variable domain (remainder filled in from reference TRBV3-1 and TRBJ1-2): DTAVSQTPKYLVTQMGNDKSIKCEQNLGHDTMYWYKQDSKKFLKIMFSYNNKELIINETVPNRFSPKSPDKAHLNLHINSLELGDSAVYFCASSLYRDGYTFGSGTRLTVV.

The gene calls are TRBV11-3 and TRBJ2-7; 7 bases are a match to TRBD2. Trimming took 7 bases from V and 3 from J; bases not matched to a gene: 9. Germline loops: CDR1 SGHNT, CDR2 YENEEA. CDR3 length: 14 residues. The CDR3 region is CASTNPGLNYEQYF. In nucleotides, the CDR3 is TGTGCCAGCACTAATCCGGGACTAAACTACGAGCAGTACTTC.

The chain links TRBV29-1 to TRBJ2-1; D gene unclear. With 6 bases removed from V and 3 bases from J, the gap between germline ends came to 9 bases. Looked up from germline, CDR1 is SQVTM and CDR2 is ANQGSEA. The length of the CDR3 is 12 residues. CDR3 bases: TGCAGCGTGAACAGAGTCTACAATGAGCAGTTCTTC. Translation gives CSVNRVYNEQFF.

This clonotype was recorded many times. The rearrangement uses TRBV7-2 and TRBJ2-7, with TRBD1 identical over 7 bases. The trim removed 1 base at V and 5 bases at J, leaving 5 bases unmatched. CDR3 length equals 14 residues. Germline V gene sequence: CDR1 SGHTA, CDR2 FQGNSA. In nucleotides, the CDR3 is TGTGCCAGCAGCTTAGACAGGGGTAGGAACGAGCAGTACTTC. Amino acid sequence: CASSLDRGRNEQYF.

This clonotype was observed a few times. V usage is TRBV6-1 and J usage is TRBJ2-1; 13 bases match TRBD2. The V gene end was trimmed by 6 bases and the J gene end by 10 bases; junction bases not matched to a gene: 0. The CDR3 has 12 residues. Germline CDR1 MNHNS, CDR2 SASEGT. For the CDR3, the DNA is TGTGCCAGCAGACTAGCGGGGGGGGAGCAGTTCTTC. It translates to CASRLAGGEQFF.

The chain links TRBV2 to TRBJ2-7; 8 positions agree with TRBD1. Unmatched junction bases numbered 5, after V lost 3 bases and J lost 1 base. CDR1 and CDR2 from the germline V gene are SNHLY and FYNNEI. CDR3 length equals 15 residues. The CDR3 sequence is CASSESGQESYEQYF. CDR3 in DNA: TGTGCCAGCAGTGAGTCGGGACAGGAATCCTACGAGCAGTACTTC.

The rearrangement joins TRBV6-1 to TRBJ1-1; TRBD1 aligns across 9 bases. Germline-derived CDR1 and CDR2 are MNHNS and SASEGT. V lost 8 bases and J lost 5; bases outside the gene matches: 12. The CDR3 runs 15 residues. In DNA form, the CDR3 reads TGTGCCAGCGTCGCTCAAGGACAGGGGAAGACTGAAGCTTTCTTT. Translated, it gives CASVAQGQGKTEAFF.

The chain combines TRBV28 with TRBJ2-3; TRBD1 is a possible D gene (7 bases). The ends were cut back, 10 bases at V and 4 bases at J, with 24 bases in the middle. The germline CDR1 and CDR2 sequences are MDHEN and SYDVKM. CDR3 length: 16 amino acids. In DNA form, the CDR3 reads TGTGCCACGCACGCCAGCAGGGGGGCGCGGGCAGATACGCAGTATTTT. This sequence encodes CATHASRGARADTQYF.

This clonotype was counted between two and nine times. The rearrangement joins TRBV7-6 to TRBJ2-2; 7 bases agree with TRBD1. The CDR3 extends over 17 amino acids. Germline CDR1 SGHVS, CDR2 FNYEAQ. V lost 3 bases to trimming and J lost 4 bases; unmatched junction nucleotides: 11. In nucleotides, the CDR3 is TGTGCCAGCAGCTTGGACAGGCCCTTTTTCCCCACCGGGGAGCTGTTTTTT. Protein product: CASSLDRPFFPTGELFF.

This clonotype was found a few times. The genes are TRBV19 and TRBJ2-7; 9 nucleotides align to TRBD2. The V and J ends lost 5 bases and 7 bases, in that order; junction bases with no gene match: 6. Germline values: CDR1 LNHDA, CDR2 SQIVND (reference sequence). The CDR3 is made up of 13 amino acids. The CDR3 loop reads CASSRGLAGEQYF. CDR3 DNA: TGTGCCAGTAGTCGTGGGCTAGCGGGGGAGCAGTACTTC.

Of note for this clonotype: One end of the junction is discordant with germline, which a read error may explain. V and J are TRBV27 and TRBJ2-1, with 9 bases identical to TRBD2. Germline CDR1 is MNHEY and CDR2 is SMNVEV (reference sequence). This CDR3 region has 11 residues. The CDR3 loop reads CASRKGGGAVF. CDR3 sequence (DNA): TGTGCCAGCAGGAAGGGCGGGGGGGCGGTCTTC.

Only a few counts were recorded for this clonotype. V is TRBV9 and J is TRBJ2-5; tentatively, D is TRBD1 or TRBD2 (5 bases each). With 3 bases removed from V and 3 bases from J, the gap between germline ends came to 12 bases. Looked up from germline, CDR1 is SGDLS and CDR2 is YYNGEE. CDR3 length: 14 amino acids. CDR3 sequence: CASSGGSRKETQYF. Written as DNA, the CDR3 is TGTGCCAGCAGCGGGGGGTCCCGAAAAGAGACCCAGTACTTC.

This clonotype was seen ten or more times. CDR3 residues: CASTATGGNQPQHF. As DNA, the CDR3 is TGTGCCAGCACTGCCACAGGGGGCAATCAGCCCCAGCATTTT. The rearrangement joins TRBV6-2 or TRBV6-3 to TRBJ1-5; 7 bases map to TRBD1. Looked up from germline, CDR1 is MNHEY and CDR2 is SVGEGT. The CDR3 consists of 14 residues. V shed 7 bases, J shed 2 bases, and the junction held 5 bases outside the gene matches.

V usage is TRBV4-3 and J usage is TRBJ1-3, with D unclear. Germline CDR1 reads LGHNA; CDR2 reads YSLEER. The CDR3 is 16 amino acids. Trimming took 0 bases from V and 0 from J, leaving 9 bases between them. This CDR3 reads CASSQDTVSSGNTIYF. The CDR3 nucleotides are TGCGCCAGCAGCCAAGATACAGTATCCTCTGGAAACACCATATATTTT.

This clonotype was counted a few times. V usage is TRBV7-9 and J usage is TRBJ2-1; 10 positions match TRBD1. The CDR3 contains 16 residues. J was trimmed by 3 bases and V by 5 bases; bases with no gene match: 7. In germline, CDR1 is SEHNR, CDR2 FQNEAQ (reference sequence). CDR3 sequence reads: CASSLAGTGDYNEQFF. The DNA of the CDR3 is TGTGCCAGCAGCCTGGCCGGGACAGGGGACTACAATGAGCAGTTCTTC.

This clonotype has ten or more counts. The chain uses TRBV5-5 and TRBJ1-1; D not resolved. Per germline, CDR1 SGHKS and CDR2 YYEKEE (reference sequence). The CDR3 is 14 amino acids. Between the trimmed V and J ends, which lost 0 bases and 4 bases, there was a span of 10 bases. The CDR3 nucleotides read TGTGCCAGCAGCTTGGAGTGGGCCTCCACTGAAGCTTTCTTT. Translating it yields CASSLEWASTEAFF.

The gene calls are TRBV6-1 and TRBJ2-2; D gene uncertain. The V and J ends lost 2 bases and 2 bases respectively, with 18 bases between them. CDR3 length: 18 residues. Germline lookup yields CDR1 MNHNS and CDR2 SASEGT. The DNA for the CDR3 is TGTGCCAGCAGTGAATCCTCCGGTTGGTCCGACAACACCGGGGAGCTGTTTTTT. It specifies CASSESSGWSDNTGELFF.

This clonotype has just a few counts. This chain links TRBV11-2 with TRBJ2-5; unclear D gene. This CDR3 contains 14 residues. Germline V gene lookup returns CDR1 SGHAT and CDR2 FQNNGV. V shed 1 base and J shed 4 bases, with 10 bases lying between them. CDR3: CASSLARPPETQYF. CDR3 nucleotides: TGTGCCAGCAGCTTAGCGCGGCCCCCAGAGACCCAGTACTTC.